This TCR beta chain originates from a study of blood T cells in healthy people across ages. Then a second PCR, running about 6 to 12 cycles, was carried out with a sample-barcoded 5' primer and a J-beta primer mix. MiXCR, applied by TCRdb to the 5' RACE reads, yields one record per CDR3 protein. The top ten hold approximately 19% of the sample, which has fewer than 1 million distinct CDR3 sequences, about 42% seen once. Per-sample yields of isolated PBMCs were at least 7 million. From germline, CDR1 is KGHDR and CDR2 SFDVKD. Trimming removed 3 bases from V and 8 bases from J; junction bases left unmatched: 7. The CDR3 covers 15 residues.

The origin of this receptor is a man aged 55 to 69 in good health. Sequenced: blood. The V and J genes are TRBV24-1 and TRBJ2-1; 9 bases match TRBD1. CDR3 bases: TGTGCCACCAGTGATGCAGGGGACAGGGCGCATGAGCAGTTCTTC. This translates into CATSDAGDRAHEQFF.